Below, 29 T cell receptor beta chains from the same sample are listed, as sequenced in a study of blood T cell repertoires in COVID-19. Assay: immunoSEQ multiplex PCR; the TCRdb copy retains only in-frame clones and omits some. This sample has approximately 100,000 clones, with around 85% found just once. Sequenced: peripheral blood. Source of these receptors: a human donor in a cohort sampled during active COVID-19.

The CDR3 DNA reads TGTGCCAGTAGTATATCGGGGGGGGGCTCGGTTTCACCCCTCCACTTT. It codes for CASSISGGGSVSPLHF. V gene TRBV19 combines with J gene TRBJ1-6; a weak D match, TRBD1 (6 bases). Germline CDR1 LNHDA, CDR2 SQIVND (reference sequence). CDR3 length: 16 amino acids. Trimming removed 2 bases at V and 9 bases at J, with 17 bases between.

CDR3 nucleotide sequence: TGTGCCACCAGTGATTTAAATTCAGGGAATCAGCCCCAGCATTTT. Translated: CATSDLNSGNQPQHF. The V and J genes are TRBV24-1 and TRBJ1-5; D may be TRBD1 (5 bases). Germline-derived CDR1 and CDR2 are KGHDR and SFDVKD. The germline V and J ends were trimmed by 1 base and 4 bases, with 10 bases remaining between them. The CDR3 loop spans 15 amino acids.

J is TRBJ2-7 and V is TRBV11-2; D might be TRBD2 (6 bases). V was trimmed by 1 base and J by 2 bases, leaving 18 bases between them. The germline CDR1 and CDR2 sequences are SGHAT and FQNNGV. This CDR3 region has 17 residues. Here the CDR3 DNA reads TGTGCCAGCAGCTTAGTGGTTGGGGCGGGATACGCCTACGAGCAGTACTTC. Protein product: CASSLVVGAGYAYEQYF.

V usage is TRBV10-3 and J usage is TRBJ2-7; 7 bases match TRBD1. Trimming removed 3 bases from V and 3 bases from J; junction bases left unmatched: 8. The CDR3 runs to 15 residues. Germline CDR1 is ENHRY and CDR2 is SYGVKD. Written as DNA, the CDR3 is TGTGCCATCAGTGACCACAGGGGCCCAGACTACGAGCAGTACTTC. Amino acid sequence: CAISDHRGPDYEQYF.

This chain joins TRBV9 and TRBJ2-1; 9 positions match TRBD2. Germline loops: CDR1 SGDLS, CDR2 YYNGEE. J was trimmed by 4 bases and V by 2 bases; bases with no gene match: 13. This CDR3 contains 18 residues. CDR3 nucleotides: TGTGCCAGCAGCGTTTCCGCATCCGGGACTAGCCGTTACAATGAGCAGTTCTTC. Translation: CASSVSASGTSRYNEQFF.

The chain employs TRBV19 and TRBJ1-5; D is unresolved. The V gene's germline CDR1 is LNHDA and CDR2 SQIVND (reference sequence). V lost 7 bases to trimming and J lost 0 bases, with 13 bases between them. The CDR3 sequence is 15 residues long. The CDR3 region is CASKININSNQPQHF. Written as DNA, the CDR3 is TGTGCCAGTAAAATTAACATCAATAGCAATCAGCCCCAGCATTTT.

V usage is TRBV4-1 and J usage is TRBJ1-6; D is uncertain. The germline gives CDR1 MGHRA, CDR2 YSYEKL. This CDR3 is built from 15 residues. V lost 0 bases, J lost 0 bases, and 3 bases lay in between. DNA of the CDR3: TGCGCCAGCAGCCAAGACAGCTCCTATAATTCACCCCTCCACTTT. Translating gives CASSQDSSYNSPLHF.

The chain is built from TRBV19 and TRBJ2-7, with unresolved D. Germline values: CDR1 LNHDA, CDR2 SQIVND (reference sequence). V shed 5 bases and J shed 6 bases, with 17 bases lying between them. The length of the CDR3 is 14 residues. The CDR3 loop is CASSVLVFTGEQYF. CDR3 DNA sequence: TGTGCCAGTAGTGTCCTTGTCTTTACCGGCGAGCAGTACTTC.

This clone has only one observation. The genes are TRBV5-1 and TRBJ2-5; maybe TRBD2 (6 bases). The V gene lost 0 bases and the J gene lost 4 bases, with 16 bases spanning the gap. Per germline, CDR1 SGHRS and CDR2 YFSETQ. The CDR3 is 16 residues long. CDR3 protein: CASSLGAPTSRETQYF. In DNA form, the CDR3 reads TGCGCCAGCAGCTTGGGGGCCCCCACTAGCCGAGAGACCCAGTACTTC.

The chain carries TRBV7-6 and TRBJ2-3; D is uncertain. Germline-derived CDR1 and CDR2 are SGHVS and FNYEAQ. V was trimmed by 5 bases and J by 4 bases, leaving 10 bases between them. The CDR3 sequence is 13 residues long. For the CDR3, the DNA is TGTGCCAGCAGCCCCCTGTCCCCAGATACGCAGTATTTT. Protein sequence: CASSPLSPDTQYF.

The chain carries TRBV30 and TRBJ1-5; TRBD1 aligns across 7 bases. The CDR3 is 17 residues long. Germline V gives CDR1 GTSNPN, CDR2 SVGIG (reference sequence). J was trimmed by 4 bases and V by 3 bases; bases with no gene match: 15. The CDR3 DNA follows: TGTGCCTGGAGGCGACAGGTGACAGGGAATTTGAATCAGCCCCAGCATTTT. Translation: CAWRRQVTGNLNQPQHF. Using reference TRBV30 and TRBJ1-5 for the parts outside the CDR3, the full variable domain is SQTIHQWPATLVQPVGSPLSLECTVEGTSNPNLYWYRQAAGRGLQLLFYSVGIGQISSEVPQNLSASRPQDRQFILSSKKLLLSDSGFYLCAWRRQVTGNLNQPQHFGDGTRLSIL.

The chain carries TRBV28 and TRBJ1-4; weak D call: TRBD1 (5 bases). The CDR3 spans 15 residues. V was shortened by 4 bases and J by 3 bases, with 12 bases between the two germline ends. Germline V gives CDR1 MDHEN, CDR2 SYDVKM. The CDR3 is CASSSDIEPNEKLFF. The CDR3 nucleotides are TGTGCCAGCAGTTCGGACATCGAACCTAATGAAAAACTGTTTTTT.

The chain uses TRBV7-2 and TRBJ1-5; TRBD1 matches at 7 bases. V trimming: 1 base; J trimming: 9 bases; junction bases outside the gene matches: 9. This CDR3 region has 15 residues. CDR1 and CDR2 from the germline V gene are SGHTA and FQGNSA. CDR3 amino acids: CASSLGQGLPGPQHF. The CDR3 DNA reads as TGTGCCAGCAGCTTAGGACAGGGCCTACCGGGGCCCCAGCATTTT.

V usage is TRBV3-1 (or the pseudogene TRBV3-2) and J usage is TRBJ1-5; D is unresolved. Trimming left V 0 bases short and J 1 base short, with 16 bases between. From germline, CDR1 is LGHDT and CDR2 YNNKEL (reference sequence). There are 18 residues in the CDR3. The CDR3 region has the DNA TGTGCCAGCAGCCAAGATCTTCTAGCCGGCGGGAGCAATCAGCCCCAGCATTTT. Its translation is CASSQDLLAGGSNQPQHF.

The gene calls are TRBV6-4 and TRBJ1-5; D is perhaps TRBD1 (5 bases). V lost 4 bases and J 5 bases, leaving 9 bases between the germline ends. Germline assignment: CDR1 MRHNA and CDR2 SNTAGT. The CDR3 extends over 13 amino acids. The CDR3 region has the DNA TGTGCCAGCAGTGTGGACACCGATCAGCCCCAGCATTTT. As protein: CASSVDTDQPQHF.

The chain is built from TRBV7-3 and TRBJ2-2, with a possible D match to TRBD2 (5 bases). V was cut by 0 bases and J by 10 bases, with 9 bases left in between. Germline CDR1 is SGHTA and CDR2 is FQGTGA. This CDR3 has 13 residues. As DNA, the CDR3 is TGTGCCAGCAGCTTAACGGCGAGGGAGGAGCTGTTTTTT. Its protein is CASSLTAREELFF.

The chain links TRBV4-3 to TRBJ2-7; 7 bases fit TRBD1. The CDR3 runs 14 residues. V lost 1 base to trimming and J lost 3 bases; unmatched junction nucleotides: 3. Germline V gene sequence: CDR1 LGHNA, CDR2 YSLEER. CDR3 nucleotide sequence: TGCGCCAGCAGCCAAGGTTCAGGGGGCTACGAGCAGTACTTC. Amino acid sequence: CASSQGSGGYEQYF.

V is TRBV6-1 and J is TRBJ2-7, with 7 bases that match TRBD2. Germline values: CDR1 MNHNS, CDR2 SASEGT. The junction had 6 bases not matched to a gene; V was cut back by 2 bases and J by 2 bases. This CDR3 is 15 amino acids long. For the CDR3, the DNA is TGTGCCAGCAGTGAATGGTGGCGGGGGACCTACGAGCAGTACTTC. Its translation is CASSEWWRGTYEQYF.

The chain carries TRBV4-3 and TRBJ2-7, with TRBD2 identical over 16 bases. CDR3 length equals 20 residues. V lost 0 bases and J lost 0; bases outside the gene matches: 8. Per germline, CDR1 LGHNA and CDR2 YSLEER. CDR3 sequence: CASSQDVGLAGGLSSYEQYF. DNA for the CDR3: TGCGCCAGCAGCCAAGATGTGGGACTAGCGGGAGGGTTGAGCTCCTACGAGCAGTACTTC.

The genes are TRBV5-4 and TRBJ2-2; no reliable D call. This CDR3 region has 15 residues. Germline assignment: CDR1 SGHNT and CDR2 YYREEE (reference sequence). The ends were cut back, 1 base at V and 3 bases at J, with 10 bases in the middle. This CDR3 is CASSLKSSHTGELFF. The CDR3 nucleotides read TGTGCCAGCAGCTTGAAGTCTAGTCACACCGGGGAGCTGTTTTTT.

The chain joins TRBV10-1 to TRBJ1-2; 7 bases agree with TRBD1. Germline V gene sequence: CDR1 WNHNN, CDR2 SYGVQD (reference sequence). The CDR3 runs to 12 residues. The V and J ends lost 10 bases and 8 bases, in that order; junction bases with no gene match: 10. Here the CDR3 reads CANARGQEGYTF. CDR3 bases: TGCGCCAACGCAAGGGGGCAGGAAGGCTACACCTTC.

V gene TRBV6-1 combines with J gene TRBJ2-3, with 9 nucleotides matching TRBD2. This CDR3 spans 15 amino acids. V shed 0 bases, J shed 3 bases, and the junction held 1 base outside the gene matches. CDR1 and CDR2 from the germline V gene are MNHNS and SASEGT. The chain's CDR3 is CASSEALAGTDTQYF. As DNA, the CDR3 is TGTGCCAGCAGTGAAGCGCTAGCGGGGACAGATACGCAGTATTTT.

This clone was counted only a few times. The V call is TRBV30, the J call TRBJ2-5; TRBD1 matches at 9 bases. Germline assignment: CDR1 GTSNPN and CDR2 SVGIG (reference sequence). The V and J ends lost 8 bases and 3 bases, in that order; junction bases with no gene match: 10. CDR3 length: 14 residues. CDR3 nucleotide sequence: TGTGCCCGTCTATCGGGACAGGGCAAAGAGACCCAGTACTTC. It encodes CARLSGQGKETQYF.

This chain uses TRBV12-3 or TRBV12-4 with TRBJ1-2; the match to TRBD1 covers 8 bases. The CDR3 consists of 12 residues. Germline trimming cut 6 bases from V and 8 bases from J; bases unmatched to any gene: 5. CDR3 protein: CASRDTGGGYTF. The DNA of the CDR3 is TGTGCCAGCAGGGATACAGGGGGAGGCTACACCTTC.

J is TRBJ1-1 and V is TRBV10-3; D unclear. The CDR3 spans 13 residues. CDR1 is ENHRY, CDR2 SYGVKD, per germline. Trimming took 6 bases from V and 5 from J, leaving 13 bases between them. The CDR3 bases are TGTGCCATCAGAACTTTGTCGGGTACTGAAGCTTTCTTT. Protein product: CAIRTLSGTEAFF.

V usage is TRBV7-2 and J usage is TRBJ2-5; TRBD2 might be the D (5 bases). CDR3 length: 14 residues. Germline V gene lookup returns CDR1 SGHTA and CDR2 FQGNSA. V dropped 0 bases and J dropped 7 bases, with 12 bases sitting between them. The CDR3 here is CASSLARAELTQYF. Written as DNA, the CDR3 is TGTGCCAGCAGCTTAGCGAGGGCTGAACTGACCCAGTACTTC.

This sequence joins TRBV4-2 and TRBJ2-1; no reliable D call. The CDR3 length is 15 residues. The germline V and J ends were trimmed by 0 bases and 8 bases, with 14 bases remaining between them. Germline assignment: CDR1 LGHNA and CDR2 YNFKEQ. This CDR3 is CASSQDGREYDEQFF. The CDR3 bases are TGTGCCAGCAGCCAAGATGGTAGAGAATACGATGAGCAGTTCTTC.

The chain carries TRBV2 and TRBJ2-3, with 8 bases lining up with TRBD2. The CDR3 has 14 residues. Unmatched junction bases numbered 5, after V lost 6 bases and J lost 3 bases. Germline-derived CDR1 and CDR2 are SNHLY and FYNNEI. The CDR3 loop reads CASSREGRTDTQYF. The CDR3 region has the DNA TGTGCCAGCAGCCGGGAGGGGCGGACAGATACGCAGTATTTT.

The chain joins TRBV2 to TRBJ1-1; D gene uncertain. The CDR3 sequence is 13 residues long. In germline, CDR1 is SNHLY, CDR2 FYNNEI. V gave up 7 bases and J gave up 1 base, with 10 bases separating them. The CDR3 coding sequence is TGTGCCAGCACCTTTGGGCCGAACACTGAAGCTTTCTTT. As protein: CASTFGPNTEAFF.